Listed here is a single TCR beta chain. The naive CD8 subset, CD45RO-negative cells positively selected for CCR7, excluded terminally differentiated effector memory CD45RA+ cells. Healthy adults negative for HIV, lacking recent acute infections or vaccinations, served as donors. An even split of each subset's genomic DNA across several immunoSEQ plates was performed. In the authors' methods: Filtering differed since immunoSEQ provided only junctions, with no quality scores. Method: immunoSEQ multiplex PCR; TCRdb's copy keeps in-frame clones and lacks some. The D gene and trimming were derived from the DNA, and the V and J assignments and clone size from that table. Found here are about 2.1 million clones, 93% of them singletons; the top ten hold 1.7%. The record originates from a study of shared clonotypes between healthy human individuals. Germline V gives CDR1 MNHEY, CDR2 SMNVEV (reference sequence). The CDR3 runs 18 residues. The germline V and J ends were trimmed by 4 bases and 1 base, with 20 bases remaining between them.

The receptor's source is a man aged 18 to 29 in good health. Some clones in this sample may be carry-over from other donors' samples. Material for sequencing was naive CD8+ T cells from PBMCs. The J gene is TRBJ2-1, the V gene TRBV27; perhaps TRBD2 as D (6 bases). The CDR3: CASSWVRVSGVSYNEQFF. DNA for the CDR3: TGTGCCAGCAGTTGGGTAAGGGTTTCGGGGGTTTCCTACAATGAGCAGTTCTTC.